A single sample is the source of the 4 T cell receptor beta chains below, sequenced in a study of T cells in Graves' hyperthyroidism and ophthalmopathy. The CDR3 regions of TCR beta were amplified from RNA transcripts. The primer set for the first-round RT-PCR of the TCR CDR3 was HTBI. TCRdb called the multiplex PCR reads again in MiXCR, with one record for every CDR3 protein. The repertoire holds fewer than 650,000 distinct CDR3 sequences, with under 15% as singletons. The sample comprised blood. The source of these receptors is a middle-aged woman with Graves' ophthalmopathy.

This clonotype was recorded a few times. The chain combines TRBV7-3 with TRBJ2-5; tentatively, D is TRBD2 (5 bases). The CDR3 is 15 amino acids. The germline V gene encodes CDR1 SGHTA and CDR2 FQGTGA. V lost 6 bases, J lost 5 bases, and 19 bases lay in between. CDR3: CASSSSGAQWETQYF. In nucleotides, the CDR3 is TGTGCCAGCAGTTCGAGCGGAGCCCAATGGGAGACCCAGTACTTC.

In this sample, this clonotype turned up once. The gene calls are TRBV7-2 and TRBJ2-7; 7 bases align to TRBD2. The CDR3 is 15 amino acids. Germline trimming cut 5 bases from V and 5 bases from J; bases unmatched to any gene: 12. Germline assignment: CDR1 SGHTA and CDR2 FQGNSA. This CDR3 is CASSPTGASGDEQYF. CDR3 in DNA: TGTGCCAGCAGCCCCACCGGGGCTAGCGGCGACGAGCAGTACTTC.

This clonotype has just one count. The rearrangement links TRBV6-5 to TRBJ1-3; D gene ambiguous. The V end lost 0 bases, the J end lost 0 bases, and 12 bases lay between the germline ends. This CDR3 region has 17 residues. Germline-derived CDR1 and CDR2 are MNHEY and SVGAGI. CDR3 DNA sequence: TGTGCCAGCAGTTACTCCCCCGACATTAGCTCTGGAAACACCATATATTTT. Translating it yields CASSYSPDISSGNTIYF.

The sample holds many counts of this clonotype. Germline is not matched at one junction end, which may reflect a read error. The gene calls are TRBV6-1 and TRBJ1-5, with 7 bases aligning to TRBD1. Per germline, CDR1 MNHNS and CDR2 SASEGT. The CDR3 is 15 residues long. CDR3 region: CASSKAKGGKQPQHF. The CDR3 coding sequence is TGTGCCAGCAGTAAAGCCAAAGGGGGCAAACAGCCCCAGCATTTT.